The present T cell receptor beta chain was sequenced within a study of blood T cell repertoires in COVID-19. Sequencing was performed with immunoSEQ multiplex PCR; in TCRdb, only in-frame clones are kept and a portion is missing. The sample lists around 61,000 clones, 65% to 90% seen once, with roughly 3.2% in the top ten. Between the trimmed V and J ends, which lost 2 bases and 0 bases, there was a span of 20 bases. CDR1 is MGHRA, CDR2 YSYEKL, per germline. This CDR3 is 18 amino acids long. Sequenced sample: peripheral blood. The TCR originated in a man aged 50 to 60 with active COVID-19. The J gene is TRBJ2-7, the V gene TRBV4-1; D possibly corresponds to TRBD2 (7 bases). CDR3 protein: CASSQIEGGRLSSYEQYF. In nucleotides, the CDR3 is TGCGCCAGCAGCCAAATTGAGGGGGGGCGGCTTAGCTCCTACGAGCAGTACTTC.